This TCR beta chain was sequenced for a study of CD4 T cells in relation to SARS-CoV-2 and coronaviruses (dated by TCRdb to the early 2020s). Looking at the study overall: In the ViraFEST assay, PBMCs were cultured with antigen for roughly ten days, after which TCR beta CDR3s were sequenced to identify clonal expansions specific to the antigen. The Adaptive Biotechnologies TCR-sequencing kit was used to sequence samples from three pre-COVID donors and the naive versus memory experiments, whereas other data were Illumina-based. Shared crossreactive spike epitopes were mapped to their HLA restriction using patient-derived lymphoblastoid cell lines. A different TCR-beta assay, based on Illumina, was used to sequence expansion assays from other donors in the study. At the level of individual TCR clonotypes, the study evaluated whether memory CD4+ T cells crossreact between the spike proteins of SARS-CoV-2 and those of common cold coronaviruses. An HIV-1 Nef peptide pool or a no-peptide culture served as the negative reference condition.

This clone has just one count. The antigen it binds to is not known. No clone much larger than this one lies a single base away; base qualities are absent. CD4+ T cells from unexposed donors were collected before the COVID-19 pandemic (2011-2018). The EasySep CD4+ T cell isolation kit was used to isolate CD4+ T cells once the cultures had run for under 11 days. As cell number allowed, CD4+ T cells from unexposed donors were tested for reactivity to SARS-CoV-2 S and N and to four common cold coronavirus spike pools. Each well held more than 1.5 million PBMCs cultured in IMDM containing around 4.9% human AB serum and around 10 IU/ml IL-2. Half of the culture medium was replaced with fresh IL-2-containing medium on days 3 and 7. Each peptide culture condition was generally run in triplicate replicate wells. Leukapheresis product for the unexposed donors was bought commercially. PBMCs were isolated from leukapheresis product or whole blood by Ficoll-Paque PLUS gradient centrifugation. PBMCs were either cryopreserved at -140 degrees C or used fresh in the expansion assay. The QIAamp Micro DNA Kit was used to extract genomic DNA from the CD4+ T cells.

The cysteine opens and the phenylalanine closes a CDR3 of 14 amino acids. Just the 42-base CDR3 DNA is kept, in frame starting at base 1. Study-wide conclusions, independent of this receptor: Around 65% of donors had memory CD4+ clonotypes that crossrecognized SARS-CoV-2 and at least one common cold coronavirus spike. Because no donor provided both pre-pandemic and post-infection samples, tracing the source of pre-existing responses was limited. Crossreactivity analysis centred on spike protein, so crossreactivity against other viral proteins was not assessed. Crossreactive clones showed significantly weaker SARS-CoV-2-driven expansion than monoreactive clones, consistent with antigenic imprinting. Small numbers of patients and of tested TCRs limited the study.

The library came from the immunoSEQ multiplex PCR assay. For the original study's pipeline: During preprocessing, nonproductive sequences were removed, along with CDR3s that did not begin with C, did not end with F or W, or were shorter than 7 amino acids. Antigen-specific clonotypes were called with the MANAFEST web app on the basis of expansion relative to the reference and to other culture wells. A clone was considered positive if the clone showed significant expansion compared with the reference culture in 2 of 3 replicate wells at an FDR below 0.05. For a clone to be considered positive, significant expansion relative to all other tandem wells and an odds ratio above 5 were also required. CDR3 homology was measured as pairwise Levenshtein distance, computed with the stringdist R package after trimming three terminal residues from each end. TCRdb re-hosts the immuneACCESS table, in-frame sequences only. Its copies lack some clones; in the studies checked, an unresolved V gene accounts for under half of them, and the cause for the rest is not known. That table is the source of V, J and clone size, and D and trimming were worked out from the DNA. Counted in this sample were 28,000 or so clones; about 77% of them appeared once. The top ten clonotypes cover 15% to 20% of the sample.

The chain is assembled from TRBV21-1 and TRBJ2-1; the D call of TRBD2 is as the table states it, not checked on the DNA. TRBV21-1 is shown as a pseudogene. This receptor was identified in a human donor in good health. Sequencing was carried out using CD4+ T cells from PBMCs, cultured in vitro. CDR3 sequence: CASSKGRLYNEQFF. In nucleotide form, the sequence is TGTGCCAGCAGCAAGGGGAGACTCTACAATGAGCAGTTCTTC.